This T cell receptor (beta chain) is drawn from a study of blood T cell repertoires in COVID-19. TCRdb's table, derived via immunoSEQ multiplex PCR, lists solely in-frame clones and lacks some. The sample lists 200,000 or so clones; more than 65% were seen once. Losses at the gene ends were 4 bases for V and 5 bases for J; bases not matched to a gene: 7. The V gene's germline CDR1 is SNHLY and CDR2 FYNNEI. The CDR3 totals 15 residues. The sequencing sample was made of peripheral blood. This chain joins TRBV2 and TRBJ2-5, with 10 bases matching TRBD2. The receptor's source is a human donor in a cohort sampled during active COVID-19. The CDR3 sequence: CASSVDSGRSETQYF. Written as DNA, the CDR3 is TGTGCCAGCAGTGTTGATAGCGGGAGGTCGGAGACCCAGTACTTC.